This T cell receptor (beta chain) came from a study of molecular identifiers for immune sequencing clone quantification (dated 2018 in TCRdb). For the wider study: In a replicate experiment, RNA from around 20,000 or 100,000 naive CD8 T cells was split into five aliquots, four of which were sequenced. This methods study benchmarked molecular-identifier clustering-based TCR repertoire sequencing (MIDCIRS) and TCR RNA copy counting, using CD8 T cells to do so.

Library preparation was by PCR. The run used an Illumina HiSeq 4000. Bulk TCR libraries were prepared as previously described, using TCR primers listed in Table S5. The Qiagen AllPrep DNA/RNA kit was used to purify total RNA. Before analysis, reads from multiple sequencing runs of one library were combined. In the source study's methods: Reads were retained only if the reads had an exact TCR constant sequence, and the retained reads were trimmed to 150 nt and grouped according to their 12-nt molecular barcodes. Reads within each barcode group were sub-clustered using a 15% Levenshtein threshold, and quality-weighted consensus sequences were constructed for each RNA molecule. Non-functional sequences were removed, as were lower-count sequences one edit away from another. On the basis of fitting two negative binomial distributions, barcode sub-clusters with fewer than 20% of the maximum read count were discarded. TCRdb itself trimmed the public reads at Q25 with fastp, ran MiXCR and retained productive beta chains. Rows with one shared CDR3 protein collapse into an entry with the most common genes and DNA. For this entry, the V and J calls and clone size follow TCRdb and not the study's own pipeline. Present in this sample are about 640,000 distinct CDR3 sequences, nearly 20% of which were seen just once. The ten largest clones represent 0.75% to 0.95% of the sample.

Points the paper makes about the study in general: Spiked-in Jurkat TCR RNA (approximately 10 copies' worth), which is not part of the donor repertoire, was contained in the naive libraries. Modeling gave about 3 recovered TCR RNA copies per cell versus about ten by digital PCR, implying approximately 32% capture efficiency. When barcode sub-clustering was omitted, TCR diversity was inflated by chimeric consensus sequences, with chimeras reaching as high as 47%. Highly expanded clone sizes could be underestimated if identical TCR molecules share a barcode. In CMV-specific effector cells, over 99% of molecules were held by clones above 20 RNA copies, whereas under 1% of molecules were held by such clones in naive cells. Even against a background of 850,000 to 1,000,000 naive CD8 T cells, spiked-in Jurkat TCR RNA amounting to a single cell's worth was reported to be detectable.

From the germline V gene, CDR1 is WSHSY and CDR2 is SAAADI. V has 8 bases trimmed and J has 8 bases trimmed; junction bases matching no gene number 8. From cysteine to phenylalanine, the CDR3 is 13 amino acids long. Only the CDR3 DNA is retained, 39 bases long and in frame from the first base. Regarding this clonotype: Its antigen remains unidentified. Base qualities are not recorded, but no much larger clone differs from it by a single base.

Libraries of naive CD8 T cells were built from 20,000 to 1,000,000 sorted cells, with 10%, 30% or 50% of the purified RNA used. On a BD FACSAria II, naive CD8 T cells were FACS-sorted as CD8+CD4-CCR7+CD45RA+ and collected into RLT Plus buffer. To test detection sensitivity, Jurkat RNA equivalent to under 12 TCR copies was spiked into samples of about 19,000-1,000,000 naive CD8 T cells. Enrichment of CD8 T cells was done with RosetteSep CD8+ T Cell Enrichment Cocktail plus Ficoll-Paque, and ACK red cell lysis came afterward. The V and J segments used are TRBV10-2 and TRBJ2-1; the junction holds 8 bases that match TRBD2. The clonotype originates from a human donor in good health. Some libraries in this study had Jurkat cell RNA spiked in. The specimen sequenced was naive CD8+ T cells from blood, with Jurkat cell RNA spiked in. According to the study, the label for this sample's cell subset or site signals: FACS-sorted CD8+CD4-CCR7+CD45RA+ naive T cells. CDR3 loop: CASSRGGGDEQFF. At the DNA level, the sequence is TGCGCCAGCTCCCGGGGGGGTGGAGATGAGCAGTTCTTC.